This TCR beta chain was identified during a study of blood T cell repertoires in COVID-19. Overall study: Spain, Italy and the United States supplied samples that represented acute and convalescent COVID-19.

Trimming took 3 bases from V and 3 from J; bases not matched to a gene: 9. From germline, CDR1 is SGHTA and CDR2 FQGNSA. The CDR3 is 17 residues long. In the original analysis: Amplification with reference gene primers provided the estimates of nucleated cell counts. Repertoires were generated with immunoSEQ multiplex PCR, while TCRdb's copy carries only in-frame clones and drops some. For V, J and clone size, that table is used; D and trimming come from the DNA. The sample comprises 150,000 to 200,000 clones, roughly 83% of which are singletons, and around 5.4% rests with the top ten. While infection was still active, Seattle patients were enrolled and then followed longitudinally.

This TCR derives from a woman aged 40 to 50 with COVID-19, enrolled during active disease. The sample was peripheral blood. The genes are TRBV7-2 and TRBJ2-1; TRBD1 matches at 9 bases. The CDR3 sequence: CASSLEPGQGIYNEQFF. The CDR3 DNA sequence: TGTGCCAGCAGCTTGGAGCCGGGACAGGGAATCTACAATGAGCAGTTCTTC.